These 18 T cell receptor beta chains share one sample of origin, sequenced in a study of T cells in Graves' hyperthyroidism and ophthalmopathy. Amplification targeted TCR beta CDR3 regions from RNA transcripts. The primer set for the first-round RT-PCR of the TCR CDR3 was HTBI. TCRdb itself ran the multiplex PCR reads through MiXCR, one entry per CDR3 protein. The sample lists fewer than 900,000 distinct CDR3 sequences; roughly a sixth were seen once. Sequences were obtained from blood. The receptor set was obtained from a woman between 50 and 59 years old with Graves' hyperthyroidism that later progressed to Graves' ophthalmopathy.

The chain employs TRBV29-1 and TRBJ1-2; no definite D call. The CDR3 sequence is 12 residues long. Per the germline V gene, CDR1 is SQVTM and CDR2 is ANQGSEA. Trimming removed 7 bases from V and 5 bases from J, with 14 bases in between. The CDR3, as DNA: TGCAGCGCAGAGGGTTTAGCTTATGGCTACACCTTC. It codes for CSAEGLAYGYTF.

The chain has TRBV7-9 and TRBJ2-4; perhaps TRBD1 as D (6 bases). Trimming pared 5 bases from V and 4 bases from J, leaving 12 bases between. Germline V gene sequence: CDR1 SEHNR, CDR2 FQNEAQ (reference sequence). The CDR3 runs to 14 residues. The chain's CDR3 is CASSNRDKKNIQYF. For the CDR3, the DNA is TGTGCCAGCAGCAACCGGGACAAAAAAAACATTCAGTACTTC.

Concerning this clonotype: A much larger clone is a single base away; this may be a read error. The chain recombines TRBV7-9 with TRBJ2-7, with D possibly being TRBD1 or TRBD2 (5 bases each). CDR3 length equals 14 residues. Germline V gene lookup returns CDR1 SEHNR and CDR2 FQNEAQ (reference sequence). The CDR3: CVNPSGTEGSEQYF. Written as DNA, the CDR3 is TGTGTCAACCCCTCCGGGACCGAAGGCTCCGAGCAGTACTTC.

This clonotype was counted many times. This rearrangement joins TRBV5-5 to TRBJ1-1, with no clear D. Between the trimmed V and J ends, which lost 1 base and 0 bases, there was a span of 7 bases. The CDR3 consists of 14 residues. Germline V gene sequence: CDR1 SGHKS, CDR2 YYEKEE (reference sequence). CDR3 sequence reads: CASSLWIMNTEAFF. DNA of the CDR3: TGTGCCAGCAGCTTGTGGATAATGAACACTGAAGCTTTCTTT.

This clonotype has ten or more counts. The rearrangement links TRBV11-2 to TRBJ1-1; D unclear. Trimming took off 1 base at V and 4 bases at J, with 10 bases between the two ends. Germline loops: CDR1 SGHAT, CDR2 FQNNGV. The CDR3 covers 14 residues. The CDR3 here is CASSLGSWGTEAFF. CDR3 coding DNA: TGTGCCAGCAGCTTAGGCTCATGGGGCACTGAAGCTTTCTTT.

This clonotype was picked up a small number of times. The chain is built from TRBV6-1 and TRBJ2-5; a weak D match, TRBD2 (6 bases). Trimming removed 2 bases from V and 3 bases from J, with 16 bases in between. The CDR3 runs 16 residues. Germline V gene sequence: CDR1 MNHNS, CDR2 SASEGT. CDR3 amino acids: CASSEQVIAVKETQYF. CDR3 bases: TGTGCCAGCAGTGAACAAGTAATAGCGGTAAAAGAGACCCAGTACTTC.

Many counts were recorded for this clonotype. The chain recombines TRBV27 with TRBJ2-7; the D gene could be TRBD1 or TRBD2 (5 bases each). Germline-derived CDR1 and CDR2 are MNHEY and SMNVEV (reference sequence). V lost 6 bases and J lost 6, with 18 bases in between. This CDR3 has 14 residues. The CDR3 is CASSLWSGQSEQYF. The CDR3 bases are TGTGCCAGCAGCCTCTGGTCGGGGCAGAGCGAGCAGTACTTC.

This chain connects TRBV10-3 to TRBJ1-1; maybe TRBD1 (6 bases). Germline V gives CDR1 ENHRY, CDR2 SYGVKD. The CDR3 consists of 15 residues. V dropped 10 bases and J dropped 5 bases, with 23 bases sitting between them. CDR3 loop: CATKRLEQGQTEAFF. The DNA for the CDR3 is TGTGCCACGAAAAGGTTGGAACAGGGACAAACTGAAGCTTTCTTT.

V and J are TRBV6-5 and TRBJ1-1; unclear D gene. Germline V gene sequence: CDR1 MNHEY, CDR2 SVGAGI. V was clipped by 6 bases and J by 6 bases, with 14 bases between them. This CDR3 has 13 residues. The DNA of the CDR3 is TGTGCCAGCAGGGTACTGGTTGGCTCTGAAGCTTTCTTT. Translating it yields CASRVLVGSEAFF.

This clonotype was counted many times. This chain links TRBV11-2 with TRBJ1-1; no clear D gene. Germline V lookup: CDR1 SGHAT, CDR2 FQNNGV. The CDR3 covers 13 residues. V lost 3 bases to trimming and J lost 0 bases, with 5 bases between them. CDR3 coding DNA: TGTGCCAGCAGCTTTTATCTGAACACTGAAGCTTTCTTT. Its protein is CASSFYLNTEAFF.

The chain recombines TRBV20-1 with TRBJ2-2; 11 nucleotides agree with TRBD2. This CDR3 is 17 amino acids long. Germline values: CDR1 DFQATT, CDR2 SNEGSKA (reference sequence). Trimming removed 3 bases from V and 4 bases from J; junction bases left unmatched: 10. The CDR3: CSASLRVAGGLTGELFF. The DNA for the CDR3 is TGCAGTGCTAGCCTTCGGGTAGCGGGGGGGCTCACCGGGGAGCTGTTTTTT.

The V gene is TRBV20-1, the J gene TRBJ1-1; the match to TRBD1 covers 7 bases. V dropped 5 bases and J dropped 4; count of bases not matched to a gene: 13. CDR3 length: 15 residues. Per the germline V gene, CDR1 is DFQATT and CDR2 is SNEGSKA (reference sequence). The CDR3 DNA is TGCAGTGCTCCAGCCCTTCAGGGGGGCCGCACTGAAGCTTTCTTT. It translates to CSAPALQGGRTEAFF.

The gene calls are TRBV12-5 and TRBJ2-1; 9 bases align to TRBD2. The germline CDR1 and CDR2 sequences are LGHNT and FRNRAP. The CDR3 loop spans 16 amino acids. Trimming removed 0 bases from V and 12 bases from J; junction bases left unmatched: 12. The CDR3 here is CASGLVRLAGTFGQFF. CDR3 in DNA: TGTGCTAGTGGTTTGGTAAGGCTAGCGGGGACTTTCGGGCAGTTCTTC.

The chain joins TRBV14 to TRBJ2-3; D remains ambiguous. In germline, CDR1 is SGHDN, CDR2 FVKESK. V was pared by 0 bases and J by 3 bases, with 4 bases between. CDR3 length: 13 residues. CDR3 DNA sequence: TGTGCCAGCAGCCAAGATATAACAGATACGCAGTATTTT. Translation: CASSQDITDTQYF.

In its sample, this clonotype was seen many times. The chain uses TRBV7-8 and TRBJ1-1; 7 nucleotides line up with TRBD1. This CDR3 is built from 14 residues. Looked up from germline, CDR1 is SGHVS and CDR2 is FQNEAQ. V was pared by 3 bases and J by 3 bases, with 4 bases of the junction left unmatched. The CDR3 sequence: CASSFRGTDTEAFF. The CDR3 region has the DNA TGTGCCAGCAGCTTCCGCGGGACAGACACTGAAGCTTTCTTT.

The chain carries TRBV7-8 and TRBJ1-5; 7 bases agree with TRBD1. The CDR3 runs 18 residues. Germline values: CDR1 SGHVS, CDR2 FQNEAQ. Trimming removed 1 base from V and 1 base from J; junction bases left unmatched: 10. CDR3 bases: TGTGCCAGCAGCTTAGGTCAGGGGGGGGGGGTGAGCAATCAGCCCCAGCATTTT. This encodes CASSLGQGGGVSNQPQHF. Filled out from reference TRBV7-8 and TRBJ1-5, the complete variable domain reads GAGVSQSPRYKVAKRGQDVALRCDPISGHVSLFWYQQALGQGPEFLTYFQNEAQLDKSGLPSDRFFAERPEGSVSTLKIQRTQQEDSAVYLCASSLGQGGGVSNQPQHFGDGTRLSIL.

This clonotype was picked up many times. The V call is TRBV5-1, the J call TRBJ1-2, with 9 bases that match TRBD1. J lost 8 bases, V lost 4 bases, and 12 bases had no gene match. The CDR3 totals 15 residues. Germline-derived CDR1 and CDR2 are SGHRS and YFSETQ. CDR3 protein: CASSPLRGQGGGYTF. CDR3 sequence (DNA): TGCGCCAGCAGCCCACTGAGGGGACAGGGTGGCGGCTACACCTTC.

J is TRBJ2-3 and V is TRBV20-1; 8 bases fit TRBD1. This CDR3 contains 16 residues. CDR1 is DFQATT and CDR2 is SNEGSKA in the germline V gene (reference sequence). V was pared by 4 bases and J by 5 bases, with 14 bases of the junction left unmatched. The CDR3 reads CSATFQGASGIDTQYF. CDR3 coding DNA: TGCAGTGCTACTTTCCAGGGGGCGTCGGGGATAGATACGCAGTATTTT.